These 29 T cell receptor beta chains were all obtained from the same sample, sequenced in a study of HIV-infected children after antiretroviral therapy interruption. A 3' RACE protocol on RNA, with unique molecular identifiers, produced the TCR library. From the 3' RACE reads, TCRdb called clonotypes with MiXCR, one entry per CDR3 protein. The repertoire includes 90,000 or so distinct CDR3 sequences, less than 7% of them detected once, and 0.85% to 1.2% sits in the top ten. Indicated treatment: PENTA 11 planned treatment interruption arm or continuous ART arm. The input for sequencing was CD45RA+ CD4+ T cells from PBMCs, pooled from several time points, taken from a donor given antiretroviral therapy, either interrupted or continuous. Indicated subset: naive CD4+ CD45RA+ CD45RO- T cells. Receptors originate from a pool of human donors with HIV.

CDR3 sequence: CASSPPDRVWDEQFF. CDR3 bases: TGTGCCAGCTCACCCCCGGACAGGGTTTGGGATGAGCAGTTCTTC. The gene calls are TRBV18 and TRBJ2-1; 8 positions match TRBD1. The CDR3 consists of 15 residues. Germline V gene lookup returns CDR1 KGHSH and CDR2 LQKENI. The V gene end was trimmed by 3 bases and the J gene end by 8 bases; junction bases not matched to a gene: 9.

This clonotype was seen at least ten times. The genes are TRBV12-3 or TRBV12-4 and TRBJ1-6, with D uncertain. The length of the CDR3 is 15 residues. Trimming shortened V by 3 bases and J by 0 bases, and 6 bases separated the two germline ends. The CDR3 DNA sequence: TGTGCCAGCAGTTTTGAGGGCTCCTATAATTCACCCCTCCACTTT. Protein sequence: CASSFEGSYNSPLHF.

In this sample, this clonotype turned up many times. This chain connects TRBV12-3 or TRBV12-4 to TRBJ1-5; no clear D gene. The V end was cut by 6 bases, the J end by 3 bases, with 12 bases between. There are 14 residues in the CDR3. The CDR3 reads CASRATFLNQPQHF. The CDR3 nucleotides are TGTGCCAGCAGGGCGACTTTTCTCAATCAGCCCCAGCATTTT.

V is TRBV12-3 or TRBV12-4 and J is TRBJ2-4; no definite D call. This CDR3 contains 14 residues. V was shortened by 3 bases and J by 5 bases, with 11 bases between the two germline ends. The CDR3 DNA is TGTGCCAGCAGTTTCAACCCCTCTCAAAACATTCAGTACTTC. Translated, it gives CASSFNPSQNIQYF.

This clonotype was seen many times. The chain employs TRBV12-3 or TRBV12-4 and TRBJ1-2; D remains ambiguous. The germline V and J ends were trimmed by 2 bases and 8 bases, with 9 bases remaining between them. CDR3 size: 12 residues. The CDR3 spells CASSLSGLGYTF. The CDR3 region has the DNA TGTGCCAGCAGTTTATCGGGTTTGGGCTACACCTTC.

This clonotype was counted many times. The chain uses TRBV6-5 and TRBJ1-2; D remains ambiguous. This CDR3 contains 17 residues. The germline V gene encodes CDR1 MNHEY and CDR2 SVGAGI. V lost 6 bases, J lost 8 bases, and 28 bases lay in between. This CDR3 reads CASSRTLPPGKSEGYTF. In nucleotides, the CDR3 is TGTGCCAGCAGCCGTACCTTACCACCGGGAAAGTCGGAAGGCTACACCTTC.

Ten or more counts support this clonotype. The rearrangement joins TRBV20-1 to TRBJ1-5, with 9 positions matching TRBD1. The V and J ends lost 5 bases and 2 bases, in that order; junction bases with no gene match: 4. Germline V gene data show CDR1 as DFQATT and CDR2 as SNEGSKA (reference sequence). The CDR3 has 14 amino acids. The CDR3 DNA is TGCAGTGCTCGACAGGGGGGAGGCAATCAGCCCCAGCATTTT. Translated: CSARQGGGNQPQHF.

Within the sample, this clonotype is medium-sized. The chain carries TRBV28 and TRBJ1-2; D unresolved. This CDR3 is 14 amino acids long. Germline CDR1 reads MDHEN; CDR2 reads SYDVKM. V lost 6 bases, J lost 4 bases, and 15 bases lay in between. The CDR3 nucleotides read TGTGCCAGCAGGCGCAATGGCCGGAGCTATGGCTACACCTTC. Translated, it gives CASRRNGRSYGYTF.

The CDR3 spells CASSPRSGASTDTQYF. The CDR3 region has the DNA TGTGCCAGCTCACCTCGCAGCGGGGCTAGCACAGATACGCAGTATTTT. The chain couples TRBV18 to TRBJ2-3, with 7 bases identical to TRBD2. Losses at the gene ends were 3 bases for V and 0 bases for J; bases not matched to a gene: 6. The CDR3 runs 16 residues. Germline-derived CDR1 and CDR2 are KGHSH and LQKENI.

This rearrangement joins TRBV11-2 to TRBJ1-2; D gene ambiguous. The CDR3 runs 13 residues. V lost 3 bases and J lost 4, with 9 bases in between. Germline V lookup: CDR1 SGHAT, CDR2 FQNNGV. The CDR3 here is CASSLGVSYGYTF. The CDR3 nucleotides are TGTGCCAGCAGCTTGGGAGTGAGCTATGGCTACACCTTC.

Ten or more counts support this clonotype. The chain is built from TRBV27 and TRBJ2-7; 9 bases fit TRBD1. Germline CDR1 is MNHEY and CDR2 is SMNVEV (reference sequence). With V trimmed by 3 bases and J by 5 bases, 5 bases remained unmatched. The CDR3 consists of 14 residues. Here the CDR3 reads CASSFLDRGDEQYF. The CDR3 DNA is TGTGCCAGCAGTTTCCTGGACAGGGGCGACGAGCAGTACTTC.

V is TRBV5-1 and J is TRBJ1-2, with TRBD1 identical over 7 bases. The CDR3 runs to 13 residues. With 4 bases clipped from V and 5 bases from J, the junction kept 5 bases outside the gene matches. Looked up from germline, CDR1 is SGHRS and CDR2 is YFSETQ. CDR3 sequence (DNA): TGCGCCAGCAGCCCGGGACAGCTGTATGGCTACACCTTC. This encodes CASSPGQLYGYTF.

The V and J genes are TRBV5-1 and TRBJ2-5, with 9 bases identical to TRBD2. CDR3 length: 16 residues. CDR1 is SGHRS and CDR2 is YFSETQ in the germline V gene. The V and J ends lost 4 bases and 0 bases, in that order; junction bases with no gene match: 7. CDR3 sequence: CASSLGSGSYQETQYF. Written as DNA, the CDR3 is TGCGCCAGCAGCCTGGGTAGCGGGAGTTACCAAGAGACCCAGTACTTC.

There are a few counts of this clonotype. The V and J genes are TRBV12-3 or TRBV12-4 and TRBJ2-7; D is uncertain. Trimming took 6 bases from V and 5 from J, leaving 17 bases between them. The CDR3 covers 14 residues. CDR3 DNA: TGTGCCAGCAGGAGCCGGGTCTCGGACCACGAGCAGTACTTC. Encoded protein: CASRSRVSDHEQYF.

This clonotype was seen at least ten times. This sequence joins TRBV29-1 and TRBJ1-2, with D possibly matching TRBD1 (6 bases). Germline CDR1 SQVTM, CDR2 ANQGSEA. V shed 4 bases and J shed 5 bases, with 11 bases lying between them. The CDR3 covers 12 residues. The chain's CDR3 is CSVVWGLYGYTF. CDR3 nucleotide sequence: TGCAGCGTTGTTTGGGGGCTGTATGGCTACACCTTC.

This clonotype was seen a handful of times. The CDR3 sequence is CSAPDRAMNTEAFF. CDR3 bases: TGCAGTGCTCCGGACAGGGCGATGAACACTGAAGCTTTCTTT. The V gene is TRBV20-1, the J gene TRBJ1-1; 8 bases line up with TRBD1. Germline V gene sequence: CDR1 DFQATT, CDR2 SNEGSKA (reference sequence). The CDR3 runs 14 residues. V dropped 5 bases and J dropped 0; count of bases not matched to a gene: 5.

This clonotype was detected ten times or more. The chain combines TRBV6-6 with TRBJ2-3, with D perhaps being TRBD1 or TRBD2 (5 bases each). Germline values: CDR1 MNHNY, CDR2 SVGAGI (reference sequence). This CDR3 region has 16 residues. V lost 7 bases and J lost 3, with 20 bases in between. This chain's CDR3 is CASTSSPGPRTDTQYF. Written as DNA, the CDR3 is TGTGCCAGCACCTCATCCCCGGGACCGAGAACAGATACGCAGTATTTT.

This clonotype has at least ten counts. The rearrangement links TRBV5-1 to TRBJ1-2; 9 bases line up with TRBD1. The V gene end was trimmed by 4 bases and the J gene end by 3 bases; junction bases not matched to a gene: 13. Germline V gene lookup returns CDR1 SGHRS and CDR2 YFSETQ. CDR3 size: 17 residues. Here the CDR3 DNA reads TGCGCCAGCAGCGCGAGCCCCAACAGGGGGCGAGACTATGGCTACACCTTC. Translation: CASSASPNRGRDYGYTF.

This clonotype was observed a few times. This chain uses TRBV15 with TRBJ2-4; D not certain. V was cut by 0 bases and J by 5 bases, with 8 bases left in between. This CDR3 region has 14 residues. Germline CDR1 reads LNHNV; CDR2 reads YYDKDF (reference sequence). Written as DNA, the CDR3 is TGTGCCACCAGCAGAGATCGGGCAGAAAACATTCAGTACTTC. This sequence encodes CATSRDRAENIQYF.

In this sample, this clonotype turned up many times. The V and J genes are TRBV12-3 or TRBV12-4 and TRBJ2-7; TRBD2 is a possible D gene (6 bases). The V and J ends lost 6 bases and 4 bases respectively, with 16 bases between them. The CDR3 runs to 14 residues. The CDR3 bases are TGTGCCAGCAGCCCCAATGGACGGGGGTACGAGCAGTACTTC. It translates to CASSPNGRGYEQYF.

This clonotype was recorded at least ten times. The chain links TRBV14 to TRBJ2-5, with D possibly being TRBD1 (6 bases). Germline V gene lookup returns CDR1 SGHDN and CDR2 FVKESK. Trimming stripped 1 base from V and 5 bases from J, with 17 bases between. The CDR3 contains 16 residues. In DNA, the CDR3 is TGTGCCAGCAGCCAAGGAAAGACAGGCAGGCAGGAGACCCAGTACTTC. Its translation is CASSQGKTGRQETQYF.

J is TRBJ1-1 and V is TRBV6-5; TRBD1 aligns across 7 bases. The V and J ends lost 2 bases and 3 bases, in that order; junction bases with no gene match: 3. CDR3 length equals 14 residues. Germline V gene data show CDR1 as MNHEY and CDR2 as SVGAGI. The CDR3 DNA sequence: TGTGCCAGCAGTTACAGCAGGGGGGACACTGAAGCTTTCTTT. This encodes CASSYSRGDTEAFF.

In its sample, this clonotype was seen many times. The chain links TRBV14 to TRBJ2-2; the D gene is possibly TRBD2 (6 bases). Trimming shortened V by 4 bases and J by 4 bases, and 16 bases separated the two germline ends. Germline V gene lookup returns CDR1 SGHDN and CDR2 FVKESK. The CDR3 contains 16 residues. CDR3 sequence reads: CASSPRAGLPTGELFF. The CDR3 coding sequence is TGTGCCAGCAGCCCACGTGCGGGACTCCCCACCGGGGAGCTGTTTTTT.

This clonotype was seen only a few times. This chain uses TRBV19 with TRBJ1-5, with TRBD1 identical over 8 bases. Germline CDR1 is LNHDA and CDR2 is SQIVND (reference sequence). The CDR3 covers 15 residues. J gave up 7 bases and V 1 base, and 6 bases lay outside the gene matches. CDR3 loop: CASSIARTGRQPQHF. For the CDR3, the DNA is TGTGCCAGTAGTATAGCCCGGACAGGGCGGCAGCCCCAGCATTTT.

This clonotype was recorded at least ten times. The chain is built from TRBV5-6 and TRBJ2-7; 8 nucleotides line up with TRBD2. CDR3 length equals 16 residues. V was clipped by 1 base and J by 6 bases; unmatched bases: 12. CDR1 SGHDT and CDR2 YYEEEE come from the germline V gene. The CDR3 nucleotides are TGTGCCAGCAGCTTGACCCGACTAGCGCCTAGAGTCGAGCAGTACTTC. Amino acid sequence: CASSLTRLAPRVEQYF.

This clonotype was recorded many times. The chain carries TRBV6-5 and TRBJ1-5; 8 bases are shared with TRBD1. CDR1 is MNHEY, CDR2 SVGAGI, per germline. V gave up 5 bases and J gave up 1 base; unmatched junction bases: 4. CDR3 size: 15 residues. The CDR3 loop is CASSKDRGSNQPQHF. The CDR3 bases are TGTGCCAGCAGTAAAGACAGGGGAAGCAATCAGCCCCAGCATTTT.

This clonotype has more than one count but fewer than ten. J is TRBJ1-1 and V is TRBV5-1, with 9 bases matching TRBD1. Germline CDR1 and CDR2: SGHRS and YFSETQ. The CDR3 sequence is 15 residues long. The V gene end was trimmed by 0 bases and the J gene end by 3 bases; junction bases not matched to a gene: 3. The CDR3 here is CASSLGGTGYTEAFF. CDR3 sequence (DNA): TGCGCCAGCAGCTTGGGTGGGACAGGGTACACTGAAGCTTTCTTT.

This chain joins TRBV6-1 and TRBJ2-6; 7 bases are shared with TRBD2. From germline, CDR1 is MNHNS and CDR2 SASEGT. V was pared by 1 base and J by 5 bases, with 5 bases of the junction left unmatched. The CDR3 has 16 residues. The CDR3 coding sequence is TGTGCCAGCAGTGAAGATCTGGGAGGGAGGGCCAACGTCCTGACTTTC. It is translated as CASSEDLGGRANVLTF.

A few counts support this clonotype. V is TRBV15 and J is TRBJ1-1; D uncertain. Deletions cut 2 bases from V and 11 bases from J, with 15 bases between. The germline CDR1 and CDR2 sequences are LNHNV and YYDKDF (reference sequence). This CDR3 has 13 residues. CDR3 nucleotide sequence: TGTGCCACCAGCAGAACTCCAGGCGATTTTGCTTTCTTT. Translation: CATSRTPGDFAFF. Drawing the rest from reference TRBV15 and TRBJ1-1, the complete variable domain is DAMVIQNPRYQVTQFGKPVTLSCSQTLNHNVMYWYQQKSSQAPKLLFHYYDKDFNNEADTPDNFQSRRPNTSFCFLDIRSPGLGDTAMYLCATSRTPGDFAFFGQGTRLTVV.